This passage covers 11 T cell receptor beta chains from one sample sequenced in a study of shared clonotypes between healthy human individuals. Produced via immunoSEQ multiplex PCR; TCRdb's table is partial and in-frame only. Of 2,500,000 or so clones in the sample, 85% to 95% were seen once. The source material was naive CD4+ T cells from PBMCs. Subset: CD45RA+ positively selected. These receptors were taken from a man in his late teens or twenties in good health. Some clones in this sample may be carry-over from other donors' samples.

The J gene is TRBJ2-7, the V gene TRBV15; perhaps TRBD2 as D (6 bases). V gave up 3 bases and J gave up 3 bases, with 12 bases separating them. This CDR3 has 14 amino acids. Germline assignment: CDR1 LNHNV and CDR2 YYDKDF (reference sequence). The CDR3 nucleotides read TGTGCCACCAGCAGGCTGTCCGGGAGCTACGAGCAGTACTTC. This translates into CATSRLSGSYEQYF.

The chain carries TRBV7-9 and TRBJ1-5; TRBD1 might be the D (5 bases). Germline values: CDR1 SEHNR, CDR2 FQNEAQ (reference sequence). V gave up 5 bases and J gave up 0 bases, with 11 bases separating them. The CDR3 is 15 amino acids. The CDR3 region is CASSQGPYSNQPQHF. CDR3 nucleotides: TGTGCCAGCAGCCAGGGACCTTATAGCAATCAGCCCCAGCATTTT.

Worth noting for this clone: Other DNA variants within this sample encode the same CDR3. The J gene is TRBJ2-5, the V gene TRBV5-1; the D gene is possibly TRBD2 (6 bases). CDR1 is SGHRS and CDR2 is YFSETQ in the germline V gene. The CDR3 sequence is 14 residues long. Between the trimmed V and J ends, which lost 4 bases and 1 base, there was a span of 11 bases. CDR3 coding DNA: TGCGCCAGCAGCCCGGGAGCCTCCCAAGAGACCCAGTACTTC. It encodes CASSPGASQETQYF.

CDR3 nucleotides: TGCGCCAGCAGCCCGGGGATGAGCGGGAGGACAGATACGCAGTATTTT. Its translation is CASSPGMSGRTDTQYF. The chain joins TRBV4-1 to TRBJ2-3; 9 nucleotides agree with TRBD2. V lost 4 bases and J lost 3; bases outside the gene matches: 8. Germline assignment: CDR1 MGHRA and CDR2 YSYEKL. This CDR3 has 16 amino acids.

Turning to this clone: The sample contains more than one DNA sequence encoding this CDR3. The chain employs TRBV5-1 and TRBJ1-1, with TRBD1 matching over 7 bases. Trimming removed 4 bases from V and 0 bases from J; junction bases left unmatched: 6. CDR1 and CDR2 (germline): SGHRS, YFSETQ. CDR3 length equals 15 residues. As DNA, the CDR3 is TGCGCCAGCAGCCTGAAACAGGGGATGAACACTGAAGCTTTCTTT. As protein: CASSLKQGMNTEAFF. The full variable domain, rest sourced from reference TRBV5-1 and TRBJ1-1, is KAGVTQTPRYLIKTRGQQVTLSCSPISGHRSVSWYQQTPGQGLQFLFEYFSETQRNKGNFPGRFSGRQFSNSRSEMNVSTLELGDSALYLCASSLKQGMNTEAFFGQGTRLTVV.

This chain connects TRBV7-9 to TRBJ2-7, with D unclear. Germline assignment: CDR1 SEHNR and CDR2 FQNEAQ (reference sequence). The V gene lost 2 bases and the J gene lost 9 bases, with 8 bases spanning the gap. The CDR3 sequence is 11 residues long. In DNA form, the CDR3 reads TGTGCCAGCAGCTTAATGTCCGGGCAGTACTTC. Its protein product is CASSLMSGQYF.

The chain is built from TRBV5-4 and TRBJ2-5; maybe TRBD1 (5 bases). This CDR3 is built from 15 residues. Per the germline V gene, CDR1 is SGHNT and CDR2 is YYREEE (reference sequence). The V gene lost 0 bases and the J gene lost 5 bases, with 14 bases spanning the gap. Here the CDR3 DNA reads TGTGCCAGCAGCTTGGGTGGGGCGTCGCGGGAGACCCAGTACTTC. This codes for CASSLGGASRETQYF.

The rearrangement uses TRBV7-9 and TRBJ2-3; no reliable D call. V was clipped by 1 base and J by 4 bases, with 9 bases between them. The CDR3 is 14 residues long. CDR1 is SEHNR, CDR2 FQNEAQ, per germline (reference sequence). The CDR3 reads CASSLEGLADTQYF. The CDR3 DNA reads as TGTGCCAGCAGCTTAGAAGGGTTGGCAGATACGCAGTATTTT.

Here the CDR3 DNA reads TGCGCCAGCAGCTCGGGGACTCTTAATGAGCAGTTCTTC. This encodes CASSSGTLNEQFF. This chain uses TRBV5-1 with TRBJ2-1; maybe TRBD2 (6 bases). The CDR3 runs 13 residues. Per germline, CDR1 SGHRS and CDR2 YFSETQ. V dropped 3 bases and J dropped 7 bases, with 11 bases sitting between them.

Turning to this clone: The same CDR3 also results from other DNA sequences found in this sample. J is TRBJ2-1 and V is TRBV19, with 12 bases identical to TRBD2. The CDR3 sequence is 19 residues long. In germline, CDR1 is LNHDA, CDR2 SQIVND (reference sequence). J gave up 0 bases and V 3 bases, and 9 bases lay outside the gene matches. The CDR3 protein is CASSMGLAGGPSSYNEQFF. In DNA form, the CDR3 reads TGTGCCAGTAGTATGGGGCTAGCGGGAGGGCCGAGCTCCTACAATGAGCAGTTCTTC.

CDR3: CASSSTASETQYF. CDR3 DNA: TGTGCCAGCAGCTCGACGGCCTCGGAGACCCAGTACTTC. The chain employs TRBV7-2 and TRBJ2-5, with D unclear. Germline-derived CDR1 and CDR2 are SGHTA and FQGNSA. The CDR3 is 13 amino acids. Trimming removed 4 bases from V and 5 bases from J, with 11 bases in between. Full variable domain (outside the CDR3, taken from reference TRBV7-2 and TRBJ2-5): GAGVSQSPSNKVTEKGKDVELRCDPISGHTALYWYRQSLGQGLEFLIYFQGNSAPDKSGLPSDRFSAERTGGSVSTLTIQRTQQEDSAVYLCASSSTASETQYFGPGTRLLVL.